The 25 T cell receptor beta chains below all came from one sample that was sequenced in a study of STAT3 mutations in large granular lymphocyte leukemia. Study-wide points: Every T-cell large granular lymphocyte leukemia patient had at least one immunodominant TCR beta clonotype.

Profiled with immunoSEQ multiplex PCR; TCRdb holds only in-frame clones, not every one. Here the sample spans 25,000 to 30,000 clones, about three quarters being singletons. These TCRs' antigens remain unknown. The sequenced sample was peripheral blood mononuclear cells. These receptors were obtained from a woman between 50 and 59 years old with T-cell large granular lymphocyte leukemia. Some clones in this sample may be carry-over from other donors' samples.

The chain employs TRBV5-6 and TRBJ2-3; D possibly uses TRBD1 or TRBD2 (5 bases each). Germline V gene lookup returns CDR1 SGHDT and CDR2 YYEEEE. V shed 0 bases and J shed 4 bases, with 15 bases lying between them. This CDR3 contains 16 residues. The CDR3 reads CASSLVGTPRADTQYF. The CDR3 DNA reads TGTGCCAGCAGCTTGGTTGGGACGCCCAGGGCAGATACGCAGTATTTT.

The DNA of the CDR3 is TGTGCCAGCTCACCACGGTGGGGGGGCACTGAAGCTTTCTTT. This gives the protein CASSPRWGGTEAFF. This chain links TRBV18 with TRBJ1-1, with D perhaps TRBD1 (5 bases). CDR3 size: 14 residues. The germline V gene encodes CDR1 KGHSH and CDR2 LQKENI. Trimming shortened V by 1 base and J by 4 bases, and 10 bases separated the two germline ends.

This chain uses TRBV2 with TRBJ2-1; possibly TRBD2 for D (6 bases). The CDR3 length is 15 residues. V was shortened by 4 bases and J by 9 bases, with 19 bases between the two germline ends. The germline V gene has CDR1 SNHLY and CDR2 FYNNEI. Written as DNA, the CDR3 is TGTGCCAGCAGTGTGCCGGGAGCCCAACGGCCTGAGCAGTTCTTC. This encodes CASSVPGAQRPEQFF.

The rearrangement links TRBV6-4 to TRBJ2-2; D unclear. This CDR3 region has 13 residues. Germline CDR1 is MRHNA and CDR2 is SNTAGT. The V and J ends lost 3 bases and 5 bases respectively, with 7 bases between them. This CDR3 reads CASSEQRTGELFF. The CDR3 region has the DNA TGTGCCAGCAGTGAGCAGAGAACCGGGGAGCTGTTTTTT.

The V call is TRBV7-2, the J call TRBJ2-7, with 9 bases identical to TRBD1. The CDR3 is made up of 14 amino acids. Germline V gene sequence: CDR1 SGHTA, CDR2 FQGNSA. V lost 3 bases and J lost 2; bases outside the gene matches: 2. CDR3 sequence (DNA): TGTGCCAGCAGCTTTGGACAGGGGCCCTACGAGCAGTACTTC. It translates to CASSFGQGPYEQYF.

The rearrangement joins TRBV7-9 to TRBJ1-2; a possible D gene is TRBD1 (6 bases). Germline V gene data show CDR1 as SEHNR and CDR2 as FQNEAQ (reference sequence). This CDR3 is 16 amino acids long. The V and J ends lost 4 bases and 0 bases respectively, with 15 bases between them. In DNA form, the CDR3 reads TGTGCCAGCAGCTCAGGGGCCGCGGTTGCTAACTATGGCTACACCTTC. Translation gives CASSSGAAVANYGYTF. Full variable domain (rest looked up from reference TRBV7-9 and TRBJ1-2): DTGVSQNPRHKITKRGQNVTFRCDPISEHNRLYWYRQTLGQGPEFLTYFQNEAQLEKSRLLSDRFSAERPKGSFSTLEIQRTEQGDSAMYLCASSSGAAVANYGYTFGSGTRLTVV.

This clone was seen just once. The chain uses TRBV5-1 and TRBJ1-2; D not certain. Germline values: CDR1 SGHRS, CDR2 YFSETQ. Trimming stripped 2 bases from V and 4 bases from J, with 9 bases between. The length of the CDR3 is 13 residues. CDR3 nucleotide sequence: TGCGCCAGCAGCTTTGAAGAAGGCTATGGCTACACCTTC. Translating it yields CASSFEEGYGYTF.

The chain couples TRBV7-9 to TRBJ1-4, with D hard to call. The CDR3 has 15 amino acids. V gave up 1 base and J gave up 10 bases, with 16 bases separating them. Germline CDR1 and CDR2: SEHNR and FQNEAQ (reference sequence). CDR3 in DNA: TGTGCCAGCAGCTTAGATCGAGCCCTAAGCGGAAAACTGTTTTTT. Its translation is CASSLDRALSGKLFF.

The chain is built from TRBV4-1 and TRBJ2-1; 9 positions match TRBD2. The J segment lost 7 bases and the V segment lost 1 base, leaving 11 bases of the junction unmatched. The CDR3 has 17 amino acids. Germline-derived CDR1 and CDR2 are MGHRA and YSYEKL. Here the CDR3 DNA reads TGCGCCAGCAGCCAAGGACGCGGGACTAGCTTTCTTAATGAGCAGTTCTTC. It is translated as CASSQGRGTSFLNEQFF.

This clone was observed once. The chain recombines TRBV2 with TRBJ2-7; 7 bases agree with TRBD1. Germline values: CDR1 SNHLY, CDR2 FYNNEI. Trimming took 4 bases from V and 2 from J; bases not matched to a gene: 5. This CDR3 is built from 14 residues. The chain's CDR3 is CASSAIGTAYEQYF. The CDR3 bases are TGTGCCAGCAGTGCGATAGGGACAGCCTACGAGCAGTACTTC.

The V and J genes are TRBV4-1 and TRBJ2-7, with 7 bases lining up with TRBD1. The germline gives CDR1 MGHRA, CDR2 YSYEKL. Trimming at V came to 4 bases and at J to 2 bases, leaving 8 bases not matched to a gene. This CDR3 region has 15 residues. CDR3 sequence: CASSPWDSGAYEQYF. The CDR3, as DNA: TGCGCCAGCAGCCCCTGGGACAGCGGAGCCTACGAGCAGTACTTC.

This clone appeared once. J is TRBJ1-5 and V is TRBV27, with a possible D match to TRBD1 (5 bases). The CDR3 has 18 residues. Looked up from germline, CDR1 is MNHEY and CDR2 is SMNVEV (reference sequence). Trimming cost V 5 bases and J 4 bases, with 24 bases left between them. CDR3 DNA sequence: TGTGCCAGCAGTCATCAGGGTGTCTCCTACGGCGATAATCAGCCCCAGCATTTT. It yields the protein CASSHQGVSYGDNQPQHF.

The genes are TRBV28 and TRBJ2-3, with TRBD2 identical over 14 bases. This CDR3 has 16 amino acids. The V gene end was trimmed by 4 bases and the J gene end by 10 bases; junction bases not matched to a gene: 10. Looked up from germline, CDR1 is MDHEN and CDR2 is SYDVKM. CDR3 protein: CASSSGLAGGFGAQYF. CDR3 nucleotides: TGTGCCAGCAGTTCCGGACTAGCGGGAGGTTTCGGAGCGCAGTATTTT.

This clone has a single count. The chain employs TRBV29-1 and TRBJ2-1; D unresolved. Germline assignment: CDR1 SQVTM and CDR2 ANQGSEA. Trimming shortened V by 6 bases and J by 6 bases, and 15 bases separated the two germline ends. CDR3 length: 13 amino acids. DNA for the CDR3: TGCAGCGTATCACTCCCGGGTAGCAATGAGCAGTTCTTC. Its protein is CSVSLPGSNEQFF.

Here the CDR3 DNA reads TGTGCCAGCTCACCACCGCCGGCGGGAATCCGAGAGACCCAGTACTTC. Protein: CASSPPPAGIRETQYF. The chain employs TRBV18 and TRBJ2-5; a possible D gene is TRBD2 (6 bases). Per the germline V gene, CDR1 is KGHSH and CDR2 is LQKENI. The CDR3 has 16 residues. The ends were cut back, 0 bases at V and 4 bases at J, with 15 bases in the middle.

A few counts support this clone. The chain links TRBV5-5 to TRBJ2-7; tentatively, D is TRBD2 (5 bases). Trimming shortened V by 2 bases and J by 3 bases, and 9 bases separated the two germline ends. This CDR3 has 13 amino acids. The V gene's germline CDR1 is SGHKS and CDR2 YYEKEE (reference sequence). CDR3 DNA: TGTGCCAGCAGCTTAAGACGGGACTACGAGCAGTACTTC. This codes for CASSLRRDYEQYF.

The chain carries TRBV4-1 and TRBJ2-3, with 8 bases aligning to TRBD2. V gave up 1 base and J gave up 2 bases; unmatched junction bases: 8. The CDR3 sequence is 17 residues long. CDR1 and CDR2 (germline): MGHRA, YSYEKL. The CDR3 reads CASSQVGSGANTDTQYF. In DNA form, the CDR3 reads TGCGCCAGCAGCCAAGTGGGTAGCGGGGCTAACACAGATACGCAGTATTTT.

V gene TRBV30 combines with J gene TRBJ2-3; 12 bases line up with TRBD2. Germline assignment: CDR1 GTSNPN and CDR2 SVGIG (reference sequence). CDR3 length: 17 amino acids. With V trimmed by 3 bases and J by 6 bases, 13 bases remained unmatched. The CDR3 loop reads CAWSASRTSGIGDTQYF. The CDR3 DNA follows: TGTGCCTGGAGCGCTTCCCGGACTAGCGGGATAGGGGATACGCAGTATTTT.

The J gene is TRBJ1-3, the V gene TRBV5-1; D ambiguous. CDR1 is SGHRS and CDR2 is YFSETQ in the germline V gene. V dropped 3 bases and J dropped 4 bases, with 8 bases sitting between them. CDR3 length equals 13 residues. CDR3 in amino acids: CASSSSIGNTIYF. CDR3 nucleotides: TGCGCCAGCAGCTCATCAATCGGAAACACCATATATTTT.

In this sample, this clone turned up once. The chain uses TRBV30 and TRBJ1-1, with 7 positions matching TRBD1. Germline CDR1 is GTSNPN and CDR2 is SVGIG (reference sequence). CDR3 length equals 11 residues. The J segment lost 11 bases and the V segment lost 5 bases, leaving 8 bases of the junction unmatched. The CDR3 spells CAWDRVPGAFF. The CDR3 DNA follows: TGTGCCTGGGACAGGGTCCCTGGGGCTTTCTTT.

This rearrangement joins TRBV5-1 to TRBJ1-1; D unresolved. Germline-derived CDR1 and CDR2 are SGHRS and YFSETQ. The V gene lost 2 bases and the J gene lost 0 bases, with 5 bases spanning the gap. CDR3 length equals 13 residues. The DNA for the CDR3 is TGCGCCAGCAGCTTCACAGTGAACACTGAAGCTTTCTTT. It translates to CASSFTVNTEAFF.

The chain employs TRBV5-1 and TRBJ2-3, with TRBD2 identical over 8 bases. The CDR3 extends over 14 amino acids. Looked up from germline, CDR1 is SGHRS and CDR2 is YFSETQ. After removal of 0 bases from V and 4 bases from J, the junction contained 1 base not matched to a gene. The CDR3 nucleotides read TGCGCCAGCAGCTTGGACGGGGGGGCAGATACGCAGTATTTT. Its protein product is CASSLDGGADTQYF. Together with reference TRBV5-1 and TRBJ2-3, the CDR3 gives the full variable domain: KAGVTQTPRYLIKTRGQQVTLSCSPISGHRSVSWYQQTPGQGLQFLFEYFSETQRNKGNFPGRFSGRQFSNSRSEMNVSTLELGDSALYLCASSLDGGADTQYFGPGTRLTVL.

The rearrangement uses TRBV5-4 and TRBJ2-7; D is undetermined. This CDR3 has 13 amino acids. From germline, CDR1 is SGHNT and CDR2 YYREEE (reference sequence). Trimming shortened V by 0 bases and J by 2 bases, and 6 bases separated the two germline ends. CDR3 nucleotides: TGTGCCAGCAGCTTGGGGGGAACCTACGAGCAGTACTTC. Encoded protein: CASSLGGTYEQYF.

A single count supports this clone. The CDR3 here is CASSILRMNTEAFF. CDR3 bases: TGTGCCAGTAGTATACTAAGAATGAACACTGAAGCTTTCTTT. The V call is TRBV19, the J call TRBJ1-1, with D uncertain. CDR1 and CDR2 (germline): LNHDA, SQIVND (reference sequence). Between the trimmed V and J ends, which lost 2 bases and 0 bases, there was a span of 7 bases. The CDR3 has 14 amino acids.

The gene calls are TRBV30 and TRBJ1-1; TRBD1 matches 10 bases. J lost 4 bases, V lost 3 bases, and 2 bases had no gene match. The CDR3 contains 13 residues. Per the germline V gene, CDR1 is GTSNPN and CDR2 is SVGIG (reference sequence). As DNA, the CDR3 is TGTGCCTGGAGCCGGACAGGGGGCACTGAAGCTTTCTTT. Amino acids: CAWSRTGGTEAFF.